This T cell receptor beta chain was identified in a study of human T cells and chemical hapten exposure. This clonotype has a count of ten or more. One junction end disagrees with the germline gene, perhaps due to a read error. Time point: pre-sensitization, week 0. Treatment meaning: therapeutic diphenylcyclopropenone sensitization with weekly scalp DPC. This CDR3 region has 14 residues. From the RACE reads, TCRdb called clonotypes with MiXCR, one entry per CDR3 protein. In the table there are some 400,000 distinct CDR3 sequences, about 5.1% of which are singletons. This clonotype originated in a woman aged 45-65 years with alopecia areata. Some clones in this sample may be carry-over from other donors' samples. The sample consisted of whole blood, taken in connection with sensitization to the hapten diphenylcyclopropenone (DPC). The chain links TRBV6-7 to TRBJ2-7; D is possibly TRBD2 (5 bases). TRBV6-7 is placed among ORFs of uncertain function. The CDR3 here is CASSYSETEETCPF. The CDR3, as DNA: TGTGCCAGCAGTTACTCGGAGACGGAGGAGACCTGTCCCTTC.